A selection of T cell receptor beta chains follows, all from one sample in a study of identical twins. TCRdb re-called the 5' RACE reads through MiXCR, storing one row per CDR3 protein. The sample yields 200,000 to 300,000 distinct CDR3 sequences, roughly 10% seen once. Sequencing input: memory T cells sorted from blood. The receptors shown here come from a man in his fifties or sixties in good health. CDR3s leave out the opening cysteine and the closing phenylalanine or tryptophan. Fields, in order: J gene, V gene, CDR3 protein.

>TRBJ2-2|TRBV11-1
ASSSLLVWGKDTGELF
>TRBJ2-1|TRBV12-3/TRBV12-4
ASSSGLGNEQF
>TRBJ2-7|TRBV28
ASTGTVSYEQY
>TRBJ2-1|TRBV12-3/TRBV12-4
ASSRLARSSYNEQF
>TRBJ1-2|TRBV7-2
ASSEDPTRGYGYT
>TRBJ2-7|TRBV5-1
ASREYVGGEQY
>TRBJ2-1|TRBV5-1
ASSPLGRNEQF
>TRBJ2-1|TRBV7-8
ASSLAGPNSYNEQF
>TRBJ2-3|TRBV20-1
SAKHGLAGVPDTQY
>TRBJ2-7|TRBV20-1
SARAPLQGLNEQY
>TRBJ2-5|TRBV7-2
ASSPQGSQETQY
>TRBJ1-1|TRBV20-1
SARGPERGTEAF
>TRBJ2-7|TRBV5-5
ASSLASVSTYEQY
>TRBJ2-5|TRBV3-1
ASGTSGGSRTQY
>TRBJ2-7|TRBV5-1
ASSALNNYEQY
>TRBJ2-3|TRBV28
ASSSVGQGASTQY
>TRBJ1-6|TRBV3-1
ASSRRGGAGSPLH
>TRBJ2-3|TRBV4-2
ASSQDGDTTDTQY
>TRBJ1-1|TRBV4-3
ASSQDQIVGGTEAF
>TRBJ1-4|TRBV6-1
ASSKGLLGSEKLF
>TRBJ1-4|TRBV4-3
ASSQDFHNEKLF
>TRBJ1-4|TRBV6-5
ASSHGRATNEKLF
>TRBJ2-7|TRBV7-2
ASSTGGQSSYEQY
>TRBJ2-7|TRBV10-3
AIRRTDGWYEQY
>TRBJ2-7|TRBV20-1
SATLTSGRSEQY
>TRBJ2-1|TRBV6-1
ASREQGHEQF
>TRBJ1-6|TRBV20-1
SARKGGSSYNSPLH
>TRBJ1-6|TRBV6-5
ASSYSIHSSYNSPLH
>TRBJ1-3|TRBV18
ASSAGSRGNTIY
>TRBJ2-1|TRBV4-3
ASSQGLRGGLLDEQF
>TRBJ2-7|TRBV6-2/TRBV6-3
ASRWDRLGEQY
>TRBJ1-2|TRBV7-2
ASSSRQGYIQGYT
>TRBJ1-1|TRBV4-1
ASSQAGTGNTEAF
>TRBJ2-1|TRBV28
ASGMQGRENEQF
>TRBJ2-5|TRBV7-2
ASSLGSWRSQETQY
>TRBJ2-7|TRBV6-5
ASSYSLSSSYEQY
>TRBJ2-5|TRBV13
ASSHRIAGTGGETQY
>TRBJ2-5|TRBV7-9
ASSLDRQIQETQY
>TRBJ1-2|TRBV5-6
ASSLWGFYGYT
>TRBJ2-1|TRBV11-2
ASSMTSGTYNEQF
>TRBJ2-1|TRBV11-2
ASSSPLAARNNEQF
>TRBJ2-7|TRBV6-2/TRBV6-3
ASSYPRPTGANEQY
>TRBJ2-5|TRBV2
ASSVDRGLETQY
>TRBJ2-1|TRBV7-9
ASTLGGGTGDLNEQF
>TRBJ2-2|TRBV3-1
ASSPRGGTGELF
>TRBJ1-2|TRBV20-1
SASPNYGYT
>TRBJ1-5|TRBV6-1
ASTTPVGVGYSNQPQH
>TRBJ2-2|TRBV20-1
SARDAASGNTGELF